The clone carrying this TCR beta chain came up once. The data belong to a study of blood T cell repertoires in COVID-19. The wider study: The United States, Italy and Spain supplied acute and convalescent COVID-19 samples. Nucleic acid was either cDNA or gDNA, and it came from T cells, B-cell-depleted T cells, or PBMCs.

V was clipped by 3 bases and J by 7 bases; unmatched bases: 13. The germline gives CDR1 ENHRY, CDR2 SYGVKD. The CDR3 loop spans 16 amino acids. Under the authors' procedure: Amplifying reference gene primers gave estimates of nucleated cell counts. The repertoire was sequenced with immunoSEQ multiplex PCR; TCRdb's copy has only in-frame clones and lacks some. From that table come the V and J calls and clone size; the DNA was used to work out D and trimming. The repertoire holds approximately 66,000 clones, with more than 70% as singletons. The chain recombines TRBV10-3 with TRBJ2-5, with 8 bases matching TRBD2. This sequence was found in a man aged 45 to 65 with active COVID-19. Material for sequencing was peripheral blood. CDR3 sequence (DNA): TGTGCCATCAGTGATAGCGGGGTCAAATCCAGGGGGACCCAGTACTTC. This codes for CAISDSGVKSRGTQYF.